This TCR beta chain is drawn from a study of regulatory T cells in long-lasting Graves disease (dated by TCRdb to about 2021). Study-level background: In the newly diagnosed Graves' disease group, patients had been taking antithyroid drugs for less than 3 months. Patients with persistent Graves' disease were compared with patients with newly diagnosed Graves' disease using TCR sequencing and RNA sequencing of peripheral blood. The study was registered as a clinical trial and conducted in China. A total of 35 or so samples were covered by TCR sequencing, comprising about 13 persistent and 20 or so newly diagnosed Graves' disease patients. On the study overall, not on this receptor specifically: The authors acknowledged the small sample size as a limitation that may reduce accuracy. Persistent patients shared more public clonotypes among themselves (around 3,000) than newly diagnosed patients did (about 900). Preferential use of TRBV28, TRBJ1-2 and TRBJ2-5 was observed in persistent disease, whereas TRBV20-1 and TRBJ2-1 were favored in newly diagnosed disease. Sequencing and analysis were restricted to the TCR beta chain. Compared with newly diagnosed patients, persistent Graves' disease patients had lower TCR Shannon entropy and fewer highly expanded clones, which suggests clonal expansion. Because the primary lesion, thyroid tissue, could not be accessed, the study looked at peripheral blood alone.

This clonotype was recorded only once. Its antigen remains unidentified. Per-base quality was not reported, and no clone a single base away is much larger than it. One read alone provides weak support. V drops 3 bases and J drops 1 base, leaving 10 bases in between. The CDR3 numbers 15 residues from cysteine through phenylalanine. CDR3 DNA is the only sequence kept; it has 45 bases, read in frame from the first base. The intended sense of this specimen's time point label: newly diagnosed GD, antithyroid drugs for less than 3 months. For both TCR sequencing and RNA sequencing, RNA was extracted from PBMCs using TRIzol. The diagnosis of Graves' disease followed American Thyroid Association guidelines. Recruitment of patients was carried out at an endocrinology department in Xi'an, China. Each patient gave approximately 9 milliliters of peripheral blood, collected in an EDTA anticoagulant tube. Ficoll Paque Plus density gradient separation was used to isolate PBMCs, and no further T cell sorting was done. RNA quality was checked with an Agilent 2100 Bioanalyzer and agarose gel, and concentration with a NanoDrop 2000.

The method was multiplex PCR. Reads for this sample came from an Illumina HiSeq 4000. TCR beta libraries were built with iRepertoire HTBI primers and Arm-PCR amplification of CDR3 regions. Gel purification was performed on PCR products prior to sequencing. The original methods were these. Gene usage analysis of CDR3 amino acid clonotypes relied on the roughly 64 TRBV and fewer than 15 TRBJ segments identified across samples. Filtered high-quality paired reads were merged into contigs using COPE and FqMerger. BLAST was used to align contigs to the IMGT TRBV, TRBD and TRBJ reference genes, and CDR3 was defined following IMGT. Any clonotype with a frequency above 0.1% was counted as a highly expanded clone. Shannon entropy served as the measure of repertoire diversity, while the Gini coefficient captured V-J evenness. Clonotypes shared by more than one individual were considered public. In TCRdb, the public reads were trimmed at Q25 with fastp and aligned with MiXCR, with productive beta chains retained. Rows with one shared CDR3 protein collapse into an entry with the most common genes and DNA. It is TCRdb's table, rather than the study itself, that gives the V and J calls and clone size. The sample contains approximately 470,000 distinct CDR3 sequences, around 16% of them found a single time. 10% to 15% of the sample rests with the top ten.

The sample was also reused in another study, on T cells in Graves' hyperthyroidism and ophthalmopathy. The second paper states: Stable Graves' hyperthyroidism was defined as the absence of progression to ophthalmopathy over 18 months of follow-up. Hyperthyroidism patients were newly diagnosed, with disease duration under 2 months, and aged 18 to 65 years. Exclusion was applied to patients with uncontrolled infections, other autoimmune diseases, pregnancy or lactation. Clinical symptoms, serum thyroxine and TRAb, thyroid ultrasound, and orbital computed tomography formed the basis for the diagnoses. The first round of RT-PCR for the TCR CDR3 was performed with the HTBI primer set and the Qiagen OneStep RT-PCR kit. Most expanded thyroid clonotypes (frequency above 0.001) were also found in blood, which suggests that blood repertoires may mirror thyroid immune responses. A model built on a 13 V-J signature distinguished ophthalmopathy from stable hyperthyroidism, reaching about 89% sensitivity and 81.08% specificity in cross-validation and 80%/75% in testing. In validation, progression to ophthalmopathy was predicted by the model with nearly 71% sensitivity and 72.22% specificity, a median of approximately 6.5 months before onset. A discovery cohort of approximately 97 patients, about 40 with Graves' ophthalmopathy and more than 55 with stable Graves' hyperthyroidism, was used to find distinguishing TCR V-J signatures. Whether ophthalmopathy could be predicted prospectively was tested in an independent validation cohort made up of roughly 19 hyperthyroidism patients plus 17 patients who later progressed to ophthalmopathy. The 100 discovery patients were randomly split 7:3 into training and test sets. In more than five Graves' hyperthyroidism patients, the study also compared T-cell repertoires from thyroid tissue with T-cell repertoires from blood. After sampling, hyperthyroidism patients received methimazole starting at 30 mg daily, and ophthalmopathy patients received high-dose intravenous methylprednisolone. Libraries were constructed in a second round of multiplex PCR, after which size selection and purification were carried out. Paired-end sequencing of the libraries was performed with 100 bp reads on an Illumina HiSeq2000. SOAPnuke was used to process the raw data, removing reads that contained adapters or uncalled bases, had a mean Phred below 15, or lacked an exact match to the constant primer or identifier. High-quality paired reads were merged using COPE v1.2.5, and each unique nucleotide sequence was defined as a clonotype. MiTCR v1.1 was used to align clonotypes to the IMGT TRBV, TRBD and TRBJ reference segments. Only V-J combinations with frequency above 0.0001, covering about 99% of repertoires, were analysed. A TCS score was defined as the ratio between F50 (clonal expansion) and ExV (chaos), using BLOSUM62-based TCRdist between CDR3 peptides within each V-J. Welch's t-statistics and random forest reduced approximately 520 V-J features to about 12, which were used in a naive Bayes classifier (R e1071). Sample size was not statistically predetermined, and blinding of investigators to group allocation was not performed. TCR Vbeta CDR3 sequencing of fewer than 150 peripheral blood samples (about 45 ophthalmopathy, 75 hyperthyroidism and approximately 17 progressor patients) is reported in the paper.

The source material was peripheral blood mononuclear cells (PBMCs), sampled at new diagnosis, from a patient treated with antithyroid drugs. The sequence links TRBV12-3 or TRBV12-4 to TRBJ1-5; confidence is insufficient to name the D gene. The origin of this receptor is a man between 40 and 49 years old with Graves disease. Donor details come from another sample of the same person, matched by shared clones. The CDR3 region has the sequence CASSLGIASNQPQHF. The DNA sequence is TGTGCCAGCAGTTTGGGGATTGCGAGCAATCAGCCCCAGCATTTT.